Each of the 13 T cell receptor beta chains below was sequenced from the same sample in a study of naive and memory T cell subsets. An equimolar mix of two oligonucleotides served as the beta constant-region primer for TRBC1 and TRBC2. Using its own MiXCR run on the UMI-ligation and nested PCR reads, TCRdb lists one record per CDR3 protein. Of about 150,000 distinct CDR3 sequences in the sample, 17% were seen once. Specimen: naive CD4+ T cells from blood. The receptors here all came from a human donor in good health.

The rearrangement links TRBV20-1 to TRBJ2-3, with a tentative D call TRBD2 (5 bases). Trimming took off 3 bases at V and 6 bases at J, with 10 bases between the two ends. CDR3 length equals 12 residues. The germline V gene encodes CDR1 DFQATT and CDR2 SNEGSKA (reference sequence). CDR3 DNA: TGCAGTGCTAGGCCTTCTAGCGATACGCAGTATTTT. Its translation is CSARPSSDTQYF.

The chain links TRBV6-1 to TRBJ2-1; unclear D gene. The CDR3 sequence is 14 residues long. The germline CDR1 and CDR2 sequences are MNHNS and SASEGT. Trimming cost V 2 bases and J 5 bases, with 10 bases left between them. The CDR3 nucleotides are TGTGCCAGCAGTGAACTTAGAGAGAACAATGAGCAGTTCTTC. Residues: CASSELRENNEQFF.

The table lists this clonotype with a few counts. The rearrangement links TRBV19 to TRBJ2-1; the match to TRBD2 covers 8 bases. Per germline, CDR1 LNHDA and CDR2 SQIVND (reference sequence). This CDR3 is 17 amino acids long. V trimming: 4 bases; J trimming: 1 base; junction bases outside the gene matches: 9. The chain's CDR3 is CASSTPSGRASYNEQFF. The CDR3 DNA reads as TGTGCCAGTAGTACCCCTAGCGGGCGAGCATCCTACAATGAGCAGTTCTTC.

The table lists this clonotype with many counts. This chain connects TRBV4-3 to TRBJ2-1, with TRBD1 identical over 7 bases. This CDR3 is 14 amino acids long. Germline V gene sequence: CDR1 LGHNA, CDR2 YSLEER. The ends lost 1 base at V and 7 bases at J; junction bases unmatched: 4. Here the CDR3 DNA reads TGCGCCAGCAGCCAAGCGGACAGGCGGAATGAGCAGTTCTTC. Its translation is CASSQADRRNEQFF.

This clonotype was observed a handful of times. The chain employs TRBV30 and TRBJ1-1; TRBD1 might be the D (5 bases). The V end was cut by 8 bases, the J end by 0 bases, with 13 bases between. The CDR3 has 13 amino acids. Germline V gene sequence: CDR1 GTSNPN, CDR2 SVGIG (reference sequence). This chain's CDR3 is CATRWGVNTEAFF. The CDR3 DNA is TGTGCCACCCGCTGGGGGGTGAACACTGAAGCTTTCTTT.

The genes are TRBV20-1 and TRBJ2-1; 11 nucleotides agree with TRBD2. The length of the CDR3 is 15 residues. Germline V gives CDR1 DFQATT, CDR2 SNEGSKA (reference sequence). Trimming cost V 1 base and J 2 bases; bases outside gene matches: 1. CDR3 amino acids: CSARVAGGTYNEQFF. CDR3 DNA: TGCAGTGCTAGAGTAGCGGGAGGGACCTACAATGAGCAGTTCTTC.

This clonotype turned up a few times. The V gene is TRBV30, the J gene TRBJ2-7; D perhaps matches TRBD1 (6 bases). With 0 bases removed from V and 6 bases from J, the gap between germline ends came to 15 bases. Looked up from germline, CDR1 is GTSNPN and CDR2 is SVGIG (reference sequence). The CDR3 length is 14 residues. CDR3 protein: CAWSVIRGLGEQYF. The CDR3 bases are TGTGCCTGGAGTGTGATCAGGGGATTGGGCGAGCAGTACTTC.

This clonotype was counted a few times. The V call is TRBV6-2 or TRBV6-3, the J call TRBJ1-5; possible D gene TRBD1, 5 bases. In germline, CDR1 is MNHEY, CDR2 SVGEGT. V was shortened by 9 bases and J by 5 bases, with 14 bases between the two germline ends. The CDR3 has 13 amino acids. The chain's CDR3 is CASNTVRDQPQHF. The CDR3 nucleotides are TGTGCCAGTAACACCGTCAGGGATCAGCCCCAGCATTTT.

The genes are TRBV4-1 and TRBJ2-7; 10 positions agree with TRBD2. CDR3 length: 15 residues. Germline V CDR1 and CDR2: MGHRA, YSYEKL. V dropped 4 bases and J dropped 0; count of bases not matched to a gene: 3. The CDR3 DNA sequence: TGCGCCAGCAGCCTCAGCGGGGGGGTCTCCTACGAGCAGTACTTC. It encodes CASSLSGGVSYEQYF.

This clonotype was counted once. The V and J genes are TRBV6-2 or TRBV6-3 and TRBJ2-7, with TRBD2 as a possible D gene (5 bases). Per the germline V gene, CDR1 is MNHEY and CDR2 is SVGEGT. This CDR3 has 15 amino acids. Trimming removed 2 bases from V and 4 bases from J, with 15 bases in between. The CDR3 here is CASSYTRTRTYEQYF. For the CDR3, the DNA is TGTGCCAGCAGTTACACTAGGACTCGTACATACGAGCAGTACTTC.

This clonotype was recorded at least ten times. The J gene is TRBJ2-6, the V gene TRBV20-1; possibly TRBD2 for D (6 bases). Germline V gene lookup returns CDR1 DFQATT and CDR2 SNEGSKA (reference sequence). CDR3 size: 18 residues. V dropped 3 bases and J dropped 0 bases, with 18 bases sitting between them. CDR3 amino acids: CSARDPSAPNSGANVLTF. The DNA for the CDR3 is TGCAGTGCTAGGGACCCTAGCGCACCAAACTCTGGGGCCAACGTCCTGACTTTC.

This chain joins TRBV10-3 and TRBJ2-6; the D is unclear. Looked up from germline, CDR1 is ENHRY and CDR2 is SYGVKD. This CDR3 has 16 amino acids. V lost 0 bases and J lost 2, with 8 bases in between. The CDR3 protein is CAISESFGPGANVLTF. The DNA of the CDR3 is TGTGCCATCAGTGAGTCGTTCGGGCCTGGGGCCAACGTCCTGACTTTC.

This clonotype was detected only a few times. V usage is TRBV29-1 and J usage is TRBJ2-1, with TRBD2 matching over 12 bases. CDR3 length: 13 residues. V lost 7 bases, J lost 8 bases, and 6 bases stayed unmatched. Germline loops: CDR1 SQVTM, CDR2 ANQGSEA. CDR3 sequence (DNA): TGCAGCGCACGACTAGCGGGAGTCTATGAGCAGTTCTTC. Its protein product is CSARLAGVYEQFF.